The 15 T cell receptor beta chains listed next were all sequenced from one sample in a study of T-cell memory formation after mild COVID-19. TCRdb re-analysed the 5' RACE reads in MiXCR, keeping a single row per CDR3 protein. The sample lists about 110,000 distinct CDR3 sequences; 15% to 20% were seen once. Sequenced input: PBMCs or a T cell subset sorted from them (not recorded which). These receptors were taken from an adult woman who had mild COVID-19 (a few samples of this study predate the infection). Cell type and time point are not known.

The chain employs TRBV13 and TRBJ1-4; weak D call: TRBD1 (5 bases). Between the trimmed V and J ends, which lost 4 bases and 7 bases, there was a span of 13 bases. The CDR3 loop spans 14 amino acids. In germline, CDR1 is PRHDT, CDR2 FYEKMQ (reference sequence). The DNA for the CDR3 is TGTGCCAGCAGCTACGGGACGGATAGTGAAAAACTGTTTTTT. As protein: CASSYGTDSEKLFF.

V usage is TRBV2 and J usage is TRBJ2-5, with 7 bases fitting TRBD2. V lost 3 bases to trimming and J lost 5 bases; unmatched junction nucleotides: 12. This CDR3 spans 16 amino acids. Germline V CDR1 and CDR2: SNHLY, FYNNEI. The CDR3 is CASSDLSGDWGETQYF. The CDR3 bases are TGTGCCAGCAGTGACTTGAGCGGGGATTGGGGGGAGACCCAGTACTTC.

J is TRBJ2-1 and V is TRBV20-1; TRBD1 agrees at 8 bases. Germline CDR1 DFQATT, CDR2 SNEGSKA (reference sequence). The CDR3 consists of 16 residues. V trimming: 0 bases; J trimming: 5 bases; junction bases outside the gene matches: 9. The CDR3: CSARDGRRGPDNEQFF. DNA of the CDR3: TGCAGTGCTAGAGATGGTCGCAGGGGGCCCGACAATGAGCAGTTCTTC.

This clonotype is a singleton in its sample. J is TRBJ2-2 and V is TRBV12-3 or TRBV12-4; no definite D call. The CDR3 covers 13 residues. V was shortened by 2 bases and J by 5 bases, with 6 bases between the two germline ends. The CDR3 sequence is CASSLFQTGELFF. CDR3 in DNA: TGTGCCAGCAGTTTATTTCAAACCGGGGAGCTGTTTTTT.

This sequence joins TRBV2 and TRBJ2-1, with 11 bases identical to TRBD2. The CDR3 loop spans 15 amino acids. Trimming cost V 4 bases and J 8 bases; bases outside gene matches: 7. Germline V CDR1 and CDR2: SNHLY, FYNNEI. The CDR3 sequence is CASSVSGGALHEQFF. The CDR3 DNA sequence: TGTGCCAGCAGTGTTAGCGGGGGGGCTTTGCATGAGCAGTTCTTC.

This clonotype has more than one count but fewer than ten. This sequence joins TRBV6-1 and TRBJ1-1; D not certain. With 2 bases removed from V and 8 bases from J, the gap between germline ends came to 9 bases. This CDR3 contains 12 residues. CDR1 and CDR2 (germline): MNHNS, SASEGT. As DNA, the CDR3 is TGTGCCAGCAGTGAACACCCTTGGGAAGCTTTCTTT. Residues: CASSEHPWEAFF.

This CDR3 reads CATSEFGLANTGELFF. The CDR3 DNA follows: TGTGCCACCAGTGAGTTCGGACTTGCGAACACCGGGGAGCTGTTTTTT. The chain joins TRBV24-1 to TRBJ2-2; D possibly corresponds to TRBD2 (5 bases). Per the germline V gene, CDR1 is KGHDR and CDR2 is SFDVKD. This CDR3 region has 16 residues. V lost 4 bases and J lost 0, with 11 bases in between.

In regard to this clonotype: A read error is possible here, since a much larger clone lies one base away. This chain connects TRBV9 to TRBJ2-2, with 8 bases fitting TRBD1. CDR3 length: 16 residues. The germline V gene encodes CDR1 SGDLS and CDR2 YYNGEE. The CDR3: CASSVPSPGGTGELYF. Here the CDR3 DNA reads TGTGCCAGCAGCGTGCCGTCCCCAGGGGGCACCGGGGAGCTGTATTTT.

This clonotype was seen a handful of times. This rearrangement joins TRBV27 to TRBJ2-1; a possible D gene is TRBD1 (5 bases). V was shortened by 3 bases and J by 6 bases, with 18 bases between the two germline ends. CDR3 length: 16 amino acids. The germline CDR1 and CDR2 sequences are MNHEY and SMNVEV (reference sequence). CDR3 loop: CASSFLPLGAFNEQFF. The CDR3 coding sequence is TGTGCCAGCAGTTTTTTGCCTCTTGGGGCTTTCAATGAGCAGTTCTTC.

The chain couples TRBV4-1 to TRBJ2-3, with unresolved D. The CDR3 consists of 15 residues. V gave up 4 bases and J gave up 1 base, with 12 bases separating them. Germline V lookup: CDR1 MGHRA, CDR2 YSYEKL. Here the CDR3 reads CASSLGIGGTDTQYF. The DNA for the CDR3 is TGCGCCAGCAGCCTAGGAATTGGGGGCACAGATACGCAGTATTTT.

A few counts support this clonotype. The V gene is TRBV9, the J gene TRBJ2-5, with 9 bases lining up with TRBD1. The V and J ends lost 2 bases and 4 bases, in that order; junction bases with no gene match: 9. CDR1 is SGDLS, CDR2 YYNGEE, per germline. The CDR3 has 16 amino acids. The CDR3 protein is CASSVGQGGFRETQYF. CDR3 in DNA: TGTGCCAGCAGCGTGGGACAGGGAGGCTTCCGAGAGACCCAGTACTTC.

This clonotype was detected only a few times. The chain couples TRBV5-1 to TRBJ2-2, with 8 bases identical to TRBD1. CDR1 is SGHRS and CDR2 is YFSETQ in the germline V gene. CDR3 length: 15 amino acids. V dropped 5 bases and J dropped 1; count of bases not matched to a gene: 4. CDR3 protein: CASRSGTGNTGELFF. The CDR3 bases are TGCGCCAGCAGATCCGGGACAGGGAACACCGGGGAGCTGTTTTTT.

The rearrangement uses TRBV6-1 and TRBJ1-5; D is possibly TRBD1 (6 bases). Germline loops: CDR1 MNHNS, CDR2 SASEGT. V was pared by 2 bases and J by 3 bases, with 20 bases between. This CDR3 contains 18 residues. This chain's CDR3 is CASSERSPGEFDNQPQHF. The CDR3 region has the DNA TGTGCCAGCAGTGAACGGAGTCCAGGGGAGTTCGACAATCAGCCCCAGCATTTT.

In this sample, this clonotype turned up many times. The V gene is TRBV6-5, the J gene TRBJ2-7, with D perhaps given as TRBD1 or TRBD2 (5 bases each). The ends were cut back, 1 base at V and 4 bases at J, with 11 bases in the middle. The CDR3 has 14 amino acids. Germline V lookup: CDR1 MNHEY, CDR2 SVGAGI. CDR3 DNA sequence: TGTGCCAGCAGTTACTGGGACGGGCCATACGAGCAGTACTTC. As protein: CASSYWDGPYEQYF.

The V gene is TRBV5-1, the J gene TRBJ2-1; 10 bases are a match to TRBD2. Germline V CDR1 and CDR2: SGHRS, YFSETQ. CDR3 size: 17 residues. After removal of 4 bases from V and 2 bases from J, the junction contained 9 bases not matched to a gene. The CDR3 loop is CASSRTGGTSAYNEQFF. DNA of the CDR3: TGCGCCAGCAGCCGTACCGGGGGGACTAGCGCCTACAATGAGCAGTTCTTC.